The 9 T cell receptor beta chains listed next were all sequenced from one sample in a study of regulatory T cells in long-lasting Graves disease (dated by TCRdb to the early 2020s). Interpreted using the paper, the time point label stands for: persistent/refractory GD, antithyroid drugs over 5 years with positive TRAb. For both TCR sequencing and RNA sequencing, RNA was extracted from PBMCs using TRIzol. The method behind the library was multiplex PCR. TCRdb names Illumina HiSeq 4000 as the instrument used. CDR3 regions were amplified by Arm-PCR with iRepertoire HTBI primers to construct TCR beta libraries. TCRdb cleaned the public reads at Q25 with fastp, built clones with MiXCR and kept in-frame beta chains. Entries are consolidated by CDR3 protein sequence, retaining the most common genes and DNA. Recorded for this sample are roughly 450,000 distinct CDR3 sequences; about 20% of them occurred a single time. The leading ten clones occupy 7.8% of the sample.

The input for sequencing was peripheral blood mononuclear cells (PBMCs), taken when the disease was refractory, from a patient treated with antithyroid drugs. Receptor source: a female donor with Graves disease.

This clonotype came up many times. CDR3 coding DNA: TGTGCCAGCAGATGGGGGACAGGGGGTTTCTACGAGCAGTACTTC. This gives the protein CASRWGTGGFYEQYF. The V call is TRBV2, the J call TRBJ2-7, with 11 bases fitting TRBD1. Unmatched junction bases numbered 7, after V lost 6 bases and J lost 3 bases. The germline CDR1 and CDR2 sequences are SNHLY and FYNNEI. CDR3 length: 15 residues.

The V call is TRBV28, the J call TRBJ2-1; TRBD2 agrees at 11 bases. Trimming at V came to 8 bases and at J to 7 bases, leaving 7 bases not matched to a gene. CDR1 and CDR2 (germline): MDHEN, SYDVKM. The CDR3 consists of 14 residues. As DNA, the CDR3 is TGTGCCAGCCGTAATAGCGGGAGGGCGAATGAGCAGTTCTTC. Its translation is CASRNSGRANEQFF.

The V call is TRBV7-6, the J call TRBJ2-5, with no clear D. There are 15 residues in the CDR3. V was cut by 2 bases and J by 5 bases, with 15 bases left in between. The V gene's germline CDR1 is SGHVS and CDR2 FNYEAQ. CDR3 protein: CASSLYPEVGETQYF. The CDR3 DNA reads TGTGCCAGCAGCTTATACCCAGAGGTCGGGGAGACCCAGTACTTC.

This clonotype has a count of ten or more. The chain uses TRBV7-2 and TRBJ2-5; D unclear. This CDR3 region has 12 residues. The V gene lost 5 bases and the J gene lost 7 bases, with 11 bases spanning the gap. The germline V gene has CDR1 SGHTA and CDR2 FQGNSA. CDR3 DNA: TGTGCCAGCAGCCAAAATTGGGGGACCCAGTACTTC. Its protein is CASSQNWGTQYF.

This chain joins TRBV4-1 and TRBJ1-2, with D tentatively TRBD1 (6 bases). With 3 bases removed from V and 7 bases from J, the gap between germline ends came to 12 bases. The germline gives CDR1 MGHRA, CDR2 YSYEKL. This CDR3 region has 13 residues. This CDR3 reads CASSQSTGSGYTF. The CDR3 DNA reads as TGCGCCAGCAGCCAGTCTACAGGGTCTGGCTACACCTTC.

This CDR3 is CASSVAGVPNEKLFF. CDR3 bases: TGTGCCAGCAGCGTAGCTGGAGTCCCTAATGAAAAACTGTTTTTT. The chain carries TRBV9 and TRBJ1-4; D is unresolved. The germline V and J ends were trimmed by 0 bases and 3 bases, with 9 bases remaining between them. Germline V CDR1 and CDR2: SGDLS, YYNGEE. CDR3 length: 15 amino acids.

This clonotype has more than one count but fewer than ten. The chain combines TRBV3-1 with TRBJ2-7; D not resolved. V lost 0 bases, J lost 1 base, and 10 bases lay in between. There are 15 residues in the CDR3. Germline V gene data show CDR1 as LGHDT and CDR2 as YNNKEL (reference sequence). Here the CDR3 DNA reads TGTGCCAGCAGCCAAGAATCCCGTACGTCCTACGAGCAGTACTTC. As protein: CASSQESRTSYEQYF.

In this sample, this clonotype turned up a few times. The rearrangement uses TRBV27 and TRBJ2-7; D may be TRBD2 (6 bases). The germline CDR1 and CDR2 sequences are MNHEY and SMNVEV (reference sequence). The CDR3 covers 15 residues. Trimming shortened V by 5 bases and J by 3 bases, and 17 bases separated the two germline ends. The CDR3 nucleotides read TGTGCCAGCAGTCCCGGGACTCTTGAACTCTACGAGCAGTACTTC. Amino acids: CASSPGTLELYEQYF.

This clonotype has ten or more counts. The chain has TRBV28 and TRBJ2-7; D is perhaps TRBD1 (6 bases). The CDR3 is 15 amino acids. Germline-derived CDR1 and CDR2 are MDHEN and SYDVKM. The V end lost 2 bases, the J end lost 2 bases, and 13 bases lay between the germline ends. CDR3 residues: CASSLPRGRTYEQYF. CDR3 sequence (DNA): TGTGCCAGCAGTTTACCCAGGGGCCGGACCTACGAGCAGTACTTC. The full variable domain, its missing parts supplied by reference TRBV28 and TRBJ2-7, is DVKVTQSSRYLVKRTGEKVFLECVQDMDHENMFWYRQDPGLGLRLIYFSYDVKMKEKGDIPEGYSVSREKKERFSLILESASTNQTSMYLCASSLPRGRTYEQYFGPGTRLTVT.